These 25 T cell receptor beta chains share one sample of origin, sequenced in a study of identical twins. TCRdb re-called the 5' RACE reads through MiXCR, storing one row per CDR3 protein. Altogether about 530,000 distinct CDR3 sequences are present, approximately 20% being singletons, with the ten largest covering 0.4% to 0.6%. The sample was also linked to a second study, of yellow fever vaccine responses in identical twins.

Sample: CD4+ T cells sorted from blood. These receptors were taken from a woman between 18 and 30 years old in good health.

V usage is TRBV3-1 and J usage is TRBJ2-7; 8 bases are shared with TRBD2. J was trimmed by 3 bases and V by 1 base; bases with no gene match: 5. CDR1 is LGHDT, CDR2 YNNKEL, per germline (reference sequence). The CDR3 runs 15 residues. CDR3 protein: CASSQASGTSYEQYF. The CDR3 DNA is TGTGCCAGCAGCCAAGCCTCCGGGACTAGCTACGAGCAGTACTTC.

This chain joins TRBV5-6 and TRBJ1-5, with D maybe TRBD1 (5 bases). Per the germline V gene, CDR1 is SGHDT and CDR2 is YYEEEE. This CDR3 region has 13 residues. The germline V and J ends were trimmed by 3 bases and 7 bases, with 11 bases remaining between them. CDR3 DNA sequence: TGTGCCAGCAGCTATTCAGGGTTCCAGCCCCAGCATTTT. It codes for CASSYSGFQPQHF.

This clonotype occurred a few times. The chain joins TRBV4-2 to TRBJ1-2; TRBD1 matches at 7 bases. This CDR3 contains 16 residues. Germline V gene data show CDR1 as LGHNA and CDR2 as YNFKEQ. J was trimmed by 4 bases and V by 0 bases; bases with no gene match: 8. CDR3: CASSQDLTTGTYGYTF. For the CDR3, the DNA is TGTGCCAGCAGCCAAGATTTGACGACAGGGACCTATGGCTACACCTTC.

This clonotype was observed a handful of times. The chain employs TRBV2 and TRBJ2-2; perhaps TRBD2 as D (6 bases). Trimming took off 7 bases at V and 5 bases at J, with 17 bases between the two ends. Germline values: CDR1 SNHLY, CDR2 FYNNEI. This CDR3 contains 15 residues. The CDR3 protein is CASNVLEGLTGELFF. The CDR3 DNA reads TGTGCCAGCAACGTCTTGGAGGGTTTGACCGGGGAGCTGTTTTTT.

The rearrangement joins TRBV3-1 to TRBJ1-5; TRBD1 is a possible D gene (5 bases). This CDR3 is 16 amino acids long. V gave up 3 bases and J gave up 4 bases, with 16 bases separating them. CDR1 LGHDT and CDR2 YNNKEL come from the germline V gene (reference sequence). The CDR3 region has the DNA TGTGCCAGCAGCCAGGGGGGTCTCGGGATTAATCAGCCCCAGCATTTT. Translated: CASSQGGLGINQPQHF.

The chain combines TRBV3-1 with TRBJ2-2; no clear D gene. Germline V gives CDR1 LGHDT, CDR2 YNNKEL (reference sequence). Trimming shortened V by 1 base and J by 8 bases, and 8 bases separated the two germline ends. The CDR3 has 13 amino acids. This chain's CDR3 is CASSQVYLGELFF. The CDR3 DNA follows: TGTGCCAGCAGCCAAGTCTACCTAGGGGAGCTGTTTTTT. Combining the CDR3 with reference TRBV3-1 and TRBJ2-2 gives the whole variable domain DTAVSQTPKYLVTQMGNDKSIKCEQNLGHDTMYWYKQDSKKFLKIMFSYNNKELIINETVPNRFSPKSPDKAHLNLHINSLELGDSAVYFCASSQVYLGELFFGEGSRLTVL.

This CDR3 reads CASSYIAGSTDTQYF. Here the CDR3 DNA reads TGTGCCAGCAGTTACATAGCGGGGTCCACAGATACGCAGTATTTT. The chain recombines TRBV6-5 with TRBJ2-3, with 8 positions matching TRBD2. Germline lookup yields CDR1 MNHEY and CDR2 SVGAGI. V trimming: 2 bases; J trimming: 2 bases; junction bases outside the gene matches: 3. The CDR3 covers 15 residues.

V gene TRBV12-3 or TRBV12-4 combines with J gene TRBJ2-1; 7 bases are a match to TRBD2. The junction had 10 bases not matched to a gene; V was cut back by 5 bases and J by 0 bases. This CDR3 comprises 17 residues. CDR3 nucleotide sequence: TGTGCCAGCAGTCCTAGATTAGCGGGCCTCTCCTACAATGAGCAGTTCTTC. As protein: CASSPRLAGLSYNEQFF.

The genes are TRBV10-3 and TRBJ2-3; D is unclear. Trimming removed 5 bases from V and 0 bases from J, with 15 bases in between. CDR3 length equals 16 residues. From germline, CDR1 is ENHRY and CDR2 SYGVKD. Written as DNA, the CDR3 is TGTGCCATCAGTCCGGCGATACTTACTAGCACAGATACGCAGTATTTT. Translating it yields CAISPAILTSTDTQYF.

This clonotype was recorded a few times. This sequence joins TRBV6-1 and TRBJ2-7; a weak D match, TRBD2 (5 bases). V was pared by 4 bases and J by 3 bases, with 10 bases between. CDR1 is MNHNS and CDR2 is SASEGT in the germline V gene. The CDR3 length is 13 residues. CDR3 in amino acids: CASSVAPYYEQYV. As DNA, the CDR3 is TGTGCCAGCAGTGTAGCGCCTTACTACGAGCAGTACGTC.

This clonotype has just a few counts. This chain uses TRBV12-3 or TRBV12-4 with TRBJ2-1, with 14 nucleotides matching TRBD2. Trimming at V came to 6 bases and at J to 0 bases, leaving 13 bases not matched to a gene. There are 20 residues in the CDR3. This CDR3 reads CASSSGLAGGSSSSYNEQFF. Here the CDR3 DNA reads TGTGCCAGCAGCTCTGGACTAGCGGGGGGTTCATCTAGCTCCTACAATGAGCAGTTCTTC.

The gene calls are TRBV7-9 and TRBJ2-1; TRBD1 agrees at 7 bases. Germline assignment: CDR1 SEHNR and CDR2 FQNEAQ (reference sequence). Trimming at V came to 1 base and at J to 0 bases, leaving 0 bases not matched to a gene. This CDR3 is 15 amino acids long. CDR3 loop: CASSLGDSSYNEQFF. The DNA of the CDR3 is TGTGCCAGCAGCTTAGGGGACAGCTCCTACAATGAGCAGTTCTTC.

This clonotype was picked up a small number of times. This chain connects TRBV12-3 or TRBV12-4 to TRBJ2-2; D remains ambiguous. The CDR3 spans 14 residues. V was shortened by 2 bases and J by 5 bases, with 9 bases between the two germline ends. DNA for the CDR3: TGTGCCAGCAGTTTACAAGAAGGAACCGGGGAGCTGTTTTTT. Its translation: CASSLQEGTGELFF.

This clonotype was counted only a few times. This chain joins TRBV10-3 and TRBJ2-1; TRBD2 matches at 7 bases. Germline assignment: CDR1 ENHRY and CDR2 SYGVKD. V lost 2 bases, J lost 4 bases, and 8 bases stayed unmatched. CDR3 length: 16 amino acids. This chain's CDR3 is CAISEVRGGPYNEQFF. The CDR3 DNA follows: TGTGCCATCAGTGAGGTTCGCGGGGGACCTTACAATGAGCAGTTCTTC.

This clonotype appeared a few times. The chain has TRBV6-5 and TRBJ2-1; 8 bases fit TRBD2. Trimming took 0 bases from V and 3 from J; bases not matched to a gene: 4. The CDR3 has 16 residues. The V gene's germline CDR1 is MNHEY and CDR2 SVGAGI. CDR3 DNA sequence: TGTGCCAGCAGTTACTCGCGAGCGGGGGACTACAATGAGCAGTTCTTC. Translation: CASSYSRAGDYNEQFF.

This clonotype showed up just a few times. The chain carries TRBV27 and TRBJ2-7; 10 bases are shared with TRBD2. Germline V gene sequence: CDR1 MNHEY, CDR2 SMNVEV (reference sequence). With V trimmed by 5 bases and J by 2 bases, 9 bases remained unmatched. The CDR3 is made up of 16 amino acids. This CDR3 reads CASSLIGTSAAYEQYF. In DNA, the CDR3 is TGTGCCAGCAGTCTGATAGGGACTAGCGCGGCCTACGAGCAGTACTTC.

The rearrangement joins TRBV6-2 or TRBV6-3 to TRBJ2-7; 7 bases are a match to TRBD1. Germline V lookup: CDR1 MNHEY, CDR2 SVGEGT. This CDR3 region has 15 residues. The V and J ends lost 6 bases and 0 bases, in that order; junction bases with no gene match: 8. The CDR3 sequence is CASRQQGPSSYEQYV. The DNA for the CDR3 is TGTGCCAGCAGACAACAGGGGCCCAGCTCCTACGAGCAGTACGTC.

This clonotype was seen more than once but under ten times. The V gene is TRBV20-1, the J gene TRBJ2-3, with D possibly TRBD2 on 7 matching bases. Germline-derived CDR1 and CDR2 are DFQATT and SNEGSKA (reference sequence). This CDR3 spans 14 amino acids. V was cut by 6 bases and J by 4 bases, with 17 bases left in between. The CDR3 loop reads CSAVQGLISDTQYF. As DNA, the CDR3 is TGCAGTGCCGTACAGGGACTAATTTCAGATACGCAGTATTTT.

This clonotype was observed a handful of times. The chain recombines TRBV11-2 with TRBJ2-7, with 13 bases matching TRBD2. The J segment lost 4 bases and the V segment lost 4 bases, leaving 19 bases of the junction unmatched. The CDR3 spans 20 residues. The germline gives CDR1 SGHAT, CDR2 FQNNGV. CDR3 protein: CASSSHAGGLAGTMMYEQYF. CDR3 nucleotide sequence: TGTGCCAGCAGCTCCCACGCCGGGGGACTAGCGGGAACTATGATGTACGAGCAGTACTTC.

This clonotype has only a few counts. The CDR3: CATSRDHPATTDTQYF. Written as DNA, the CDR3 is TGTGCCACCAGCAGAGATCATCCGGCGACTACAGATACGCAGTATTTT. The rearrangement links TRBV15 to TRBJ2-3; D ambiguous. The CDR3 runs 16 residues. CDR1 and CDR2 (germline): LNHNV, YYDKDF (reference sequence). V was cut by 0 bases and J by 3 bases, with 13 bases left in between. The full variable domain, rest sourced from reference TRBV15 and TRBJ2-3, is DAMVIQNPRYQVTQFGKPVTLSCSQTLNHNVMYWYQQKSSQAPKLLFHYYDKDFNNEADTPDNFQSRRPNTSFCFLDIRSPGLGDTAMYLCATSRDHPATTDTQYFGPGTRLTVL.

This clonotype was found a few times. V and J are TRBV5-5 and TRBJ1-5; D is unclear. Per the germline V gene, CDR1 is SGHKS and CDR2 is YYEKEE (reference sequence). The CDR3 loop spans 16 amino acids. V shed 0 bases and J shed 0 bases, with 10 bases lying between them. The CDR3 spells CASSLADLISNQPQHF. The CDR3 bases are TGTGCCAGCAGCTTGGCGGATCTCATTAGCAATCAGCCCCAGCATTTT.

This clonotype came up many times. The CDR3 DNA is TGTGCCAGCAGCTTATCGTCCCAAGAGACCCAGTACTTC. This translates into CASSLSSQETQYF. J is TRBJ2-5 and V is TRBV7-3; D gene ambiguous. Germline CDR1 reads SGHTA; CDR2 reads FQGTGA. CDR3 length: 13 amino acids. V lost 2 bases to trimming and J lost 1 base, with 5 bases between them.

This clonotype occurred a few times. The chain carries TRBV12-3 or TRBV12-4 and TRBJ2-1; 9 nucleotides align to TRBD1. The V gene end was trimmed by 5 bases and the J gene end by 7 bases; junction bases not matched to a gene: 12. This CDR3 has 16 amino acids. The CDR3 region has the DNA TGTGCCAGCAGTAAAAGGGGGACAGGGAGCGGAAATGAGCAGTTCTTC. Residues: CASSKRGTGSGNEQFF.

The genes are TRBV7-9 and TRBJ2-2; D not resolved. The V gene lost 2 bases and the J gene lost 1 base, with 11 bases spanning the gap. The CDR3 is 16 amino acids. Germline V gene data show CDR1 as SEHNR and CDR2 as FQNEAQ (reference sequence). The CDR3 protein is CASSLQSRLNTGELFF. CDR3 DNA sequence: TGTGCCAGCAGCTTACAAAGCAGATTGAACACCGGGGAGCTGTTTTTT.

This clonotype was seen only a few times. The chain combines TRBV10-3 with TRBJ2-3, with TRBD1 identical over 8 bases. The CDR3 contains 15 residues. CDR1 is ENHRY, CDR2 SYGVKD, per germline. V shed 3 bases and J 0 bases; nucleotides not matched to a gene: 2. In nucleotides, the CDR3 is TGTGCCATCAGTGACCGGACAGGGAGCACAGATACGCAGTATTTT. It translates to CAISDRTGSTDTQYF.